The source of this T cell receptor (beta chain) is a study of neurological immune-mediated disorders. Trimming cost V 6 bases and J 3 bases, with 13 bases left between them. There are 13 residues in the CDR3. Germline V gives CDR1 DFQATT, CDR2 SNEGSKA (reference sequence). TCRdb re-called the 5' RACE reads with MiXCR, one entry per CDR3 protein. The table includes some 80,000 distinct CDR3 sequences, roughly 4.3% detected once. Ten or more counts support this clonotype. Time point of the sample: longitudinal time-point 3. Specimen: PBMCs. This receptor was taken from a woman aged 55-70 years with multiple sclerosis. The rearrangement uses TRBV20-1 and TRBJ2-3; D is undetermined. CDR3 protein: CSALSSRTDTQYF. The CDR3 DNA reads TGCAGTGCACTATCCTCTAGAACAGATACGCAGTATTTT.